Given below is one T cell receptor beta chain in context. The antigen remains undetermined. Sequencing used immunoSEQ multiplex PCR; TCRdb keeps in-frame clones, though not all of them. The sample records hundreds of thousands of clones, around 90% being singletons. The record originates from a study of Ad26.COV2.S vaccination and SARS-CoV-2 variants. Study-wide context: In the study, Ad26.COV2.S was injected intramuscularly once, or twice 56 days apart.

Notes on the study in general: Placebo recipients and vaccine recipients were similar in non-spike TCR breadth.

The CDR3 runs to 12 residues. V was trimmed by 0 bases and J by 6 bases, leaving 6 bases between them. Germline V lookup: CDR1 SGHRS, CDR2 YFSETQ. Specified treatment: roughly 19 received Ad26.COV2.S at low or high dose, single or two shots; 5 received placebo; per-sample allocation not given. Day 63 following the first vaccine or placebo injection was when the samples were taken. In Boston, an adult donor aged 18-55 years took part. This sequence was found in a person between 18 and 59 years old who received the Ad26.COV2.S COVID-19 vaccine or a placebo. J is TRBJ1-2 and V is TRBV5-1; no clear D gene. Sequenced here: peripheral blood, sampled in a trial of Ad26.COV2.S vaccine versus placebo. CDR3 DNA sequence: TGCGCCAGCAGCTTGGGAGGGAATGGCTACACCTTC. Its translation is CASSLGGNGYTF.